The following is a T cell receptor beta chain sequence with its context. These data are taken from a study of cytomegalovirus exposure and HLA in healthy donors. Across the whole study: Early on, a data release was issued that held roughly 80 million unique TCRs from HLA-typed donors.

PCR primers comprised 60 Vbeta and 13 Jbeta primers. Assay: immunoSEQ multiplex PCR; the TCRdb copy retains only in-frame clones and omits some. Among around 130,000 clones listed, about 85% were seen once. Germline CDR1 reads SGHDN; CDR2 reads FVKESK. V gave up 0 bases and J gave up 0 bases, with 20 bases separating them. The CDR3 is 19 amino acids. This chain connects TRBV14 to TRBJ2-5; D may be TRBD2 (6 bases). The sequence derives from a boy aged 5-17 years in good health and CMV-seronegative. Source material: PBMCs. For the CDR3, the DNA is TGTGCCAGCAGCCAAGAGGCCAATTTCGGGGGTCGGTACCAAGAGACCCAGTACTTC. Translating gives CASSQEANFGGRYQETQYF.